This T cell receptor beta chain originates from a study of cytomegalovirus exposure and HLA in healthy donors. Primers for the PCR totalled 60 Vbeta and 13 Jbeta. Profiled with immunoSEQ multiplex PCR; TCRdb holds only in-frame clones, not every one. The ten top clones account for under 0.7%, within a sample of 90,000 to 120,000 clones. Germline V gene data show CDR1 as SNHLY and CDR2 as FYNNEI. The CDR3 contains 13 residues. Trimming cost V 4 bases and J 7 bases, with 11 bases left between them. The sequence was collected from a man aged 45-60 years in good health and CMV-seronegative. The specimen was PBMCs. The V gene is TRBV2, the J gene TRBJ1-5, with D hard to call. CDR3 sequence reads: CASSGMRVQPQHF. CDR3 DNA sequence: TGTGCCAGCAGTGGGATGAGGGTACAGCCCCAGCATTTT.